The rows below give T cell receptor beta chains drawn from one sample of a study of blood T cells in healthy people across ages. TCRdb itself ran the 5' RACE reads through MiXCR, one entry per CDR3 protein. The sample lists approximately 690,000 distinct CDR3 sequences; under 70% were seen once. Sequencing input: blood. Receptor source: a man between 60 and 70 years old in good health. The CDR3 runs from the conserved cysteine through the conserved F or W. A D gene is named only where the DNA matches it firmly. Clone sizes are given selectively: once, few, many, or a class where the clone is expanded.

j_call d_call clone_size v_call cdr3_nt cdr3_aa
TRBJ2-5 TRBD2 . TRBV5-1 TGCGCCAGCAGCAGTAGCGGGAGAAGGGAGACCCAGTACTTC CASSSSGRRETQYF
TRBJ2-7 . once TRBV6-1 TGTGCCAGCAGGGACAGACTAGGATCCCCTTTGGAGTACTTC CASRDRLGSPLEYF
TRBJ2-5 TRBD1 . TRBV10-3 TGTGCCATCAGTGAGTTCGGACAGGGAGAGACCCAGTACTTC CAISEFGQGETQYF
TRBJ1-1 TRBD1 . TRBV6-5 TGTGCCAGCAGCCCAAGGGGGCGCTTAACTGAAGCTTTCTTT CASSPRGRLTEAFF
TRBJ1-2 . . TRBV6-5 TGTGCCAGCAGTTCCCATACGGCAGGCCTCTATGGCTACACCTTC CASSSHTAGLYGYTF
TRBJ2-7 . . TRBV21-1 TGTGCCAGCAGCCCCAAGGACAGCACCTACGAGCAGTACTTC CASSPKDSTYEQYF
TRBJ2-5 . few TRBV20-1 TGCAGTGCTGAGCCCGCGGCCAGGGGTGGTTTAGAGCAGTACTTC CSAEPAARGGLEQYF
TRBJ2-1 . few TRBV20-1 TGCAGTGCTAGAGCCCGACCCTACAATGAGCAGTTCTTC CSARARPYNEQFF
TRBJ2-7 . few TRBV5-1 TGCGCCAGTAGCTCCGGGACTGCCACCTACGAGCAGTACTTC CASSSGTATYEQYF
TRBJ2-5 . . TRBV6-5 TGTGCCAGCAGTTACAGGGGTCCGCTCAATGAGCAGTACTTC CASSYRGPLNEQYF
TRBJ1-4 TRBD1 . TRBV5-4 TGTGCCAGCAGCTTCGGACAGGGCAATAATGAAAAACTGTTTTTT CASSFGQGNNEKLFF
TRBJ1-2 TRBD1 . TRBV7-9 TGTGCCAGCAGCGAAACCGGGACAGGGATCAACTATGGCTACACCTTC CASSETGTGINYGYTF
TRBJ2-7 TRBD1 . TRBV29-1 TGCAGCGTTGATAGTACCGGACAGGGTTCCTACGGGCAGTACTTC CSVDSTGQGSYGQYF
TRBJ2-7 TRBD1 few TRBV5-1 TGCGCCAGCAGCTTACGGACAGGGGGCGCTGCCTACGAGCAGTACTTC CASSLRTGGAAYEQYF
TRBJ2-3 . . TRBV11-2 TGTGCCAGCAGCTTAGGGTTGGCGGGGGCGCCGGGGACGCAGTATTTT CASSLGLAGAPGTQYF
TRBJ1-6 . few TRBV7-9 TGTGCCAGCAGCTTAGTTGGGGCTTCTTTTCGGGAGTTCCTCCACTTT CASSLVGASFREFLHF
TRBJ1-5 TRBD1 . TRBV7-9 TGTGCCAGCAGCGGAGGGACAGATTATAGCAATCAGCCCCAGCATTTT CASSGGTDYSNQPQHF
TRBJ2-1 . . TRBV7-2 TGTGCCAGCAGCTTAACGGGAGCCAATGAGCAGTTCTTC CASSLTGANEQFF
TRBJ2-3 TRBD2 . TRBV7-9 TGTGCCAGCAGCTTACTTTCTAGCGGGGCGGATACGCAGTATTTT CASSLLSSGADTQYF
TRBJ1-2 TRBD1 . TRBV20-1 TGCAGTGCTAAGGGTCTGTTCGGACAGGGGGATCAAGGCTACACCTTC CSAKGLFGQGDQGYTF
TRBJ2-5 . . TRBV21-1 TGTGCCAGCAGCAGACTGATTGGAGGGACCCAGTACTTC CASSRLIGGTQYF
TRBJ2-5 . . TRBV29-1 TGCAGCGTTACGGAGGGGCCCCAAGAGACCCAGTACTTC CSVTEGPQETQYF
TRBJ2-7 . few TRBV11-2 TGTGCCAGCAGCTTAGATCGACAGCTCAACGAGCAGTACTTC CASSLDRQLNEQYF
TRBJ1-2 . . TRBV20-1 TGCAGTGCTAGAGATTACAGGGAGAATGGCTACACCTTC CSARDYRENGYTF
TRBJ2-4 TRBD2 . TRBV2 TGTGCCAGCACCCAGGACGGACTAGCCAAAAACATCCAGTACTTC CASTQDGLAKNIQYF
TRBJ2-5 . once TRBV20-1 TGCAGTGCCCGGGGAGCGGAGATCCAAGAGACCCAGTACTTC CSARGAEIQETQYF
TRBJ1-2 . . TRBV20-1 TGCAGTGCTACTTCCCGCCGGGACGAGAAAATCTATGGCTACACCTTC CSATSRRDEKIYGYTF
TRBJ1-2 TRBD1 few TRBV24-1 TGTGCCACCTATGGACAGGGCTATGGCTACACCTTC CATYGQGYGYTF
TRBJ2-4 . . TRBV7-9 TGTGCCAGCAGCTCTGGACAAGGGGACCAGTACTTC CASSSGQGDQYF
TRBJ2-5 TRBD2 . TRBV27 TGTGCCAGCAGTTTTCTGCGGGGGGCAGAGACCCAGTACTTC CASSFLRGAETQYF
TRBJ2-7 . . TRBV28 TGTGCCAGCAGTTCGCCCGATCCGGGACGAGACTACGAGCAGTACTTC CASSSPDPGRDYEQYF
TRBJ2-3 TRBD2 . TRBV20-1 TGCAGCGGGCGGGGGGCTAGCACAGATACGCAGTATTTT CSGRGASTDTQYF
TRBJ2-7 . . TRBV6-5 TGTGCCAGCAGTTACTCCTTAGGGAGCTCCTACGAGCAGTACTTC CASSYSLGSSYEQYF
TRBJ1-2 TRBD1 once TRBV5-4 TGTGCCACCCAGACGGGACAGGGGAACTATGGCTACACCTTC CATQTGQGNYGYTF
TRBJ2-7 TRBD1 . TRBV5-1 TGCGCCAGCACCCTAGGGGCAGGGGGCATTGGGCCCTCCTACAATGAGCAGTACTTC CASTLGAGGIGPSYNEQYF
TRBJ1-2 TRBD1 . TRBV24-1 TGTGCCACCAGTGATTACGCCGGGACAGATACTAACTATGGCTACACCTTC CATSDYAGTDTNYGYTF
TRBJ1-1 TRBD1 . TRBV29-1 TGCAGCGTTGGGGCGGACAGGGAGGCTGAAGCTTTCTTT CSVGADREAEAFF
TRBJ1-6 . . TRBV9 TGTGCCAGCAGCCTAGAGGGGACACCCTATAATTCACCCCTCCACTTT CASSLEGTPYNSPLHF
TRBJ2-2 . . TRBV10-1 TGCGCCAGCAGTGATCCGGGTCGCGAGAACACCGGGGAGCTGTTTTTT CASSDPGRENTGELFF
TRBJ2-7 . . TRBV13 TGTGCCAGCAGCTTAGGCAGGAGGGTCGACGAGCAGTACTTC CASSLGRRVDEQYF
TRBJ2-5 TRBD1 few TRBV6-1 TGTGCCAGCAGTCGGGCACAGGGGTTGGAGACCCAGTACTTC CASSRAQGLETQYF
TRBJ2-7 TRBD1 few TRBV7-9 TGTGCCAGCAGCCCCGGACAGGGGATCTCCTACGAGCAGTACTTC CASSPGQGISYEQYF
TRBJ2-4 . . TRBV11-2 TGTGCCAGCAGCTTAGTCGGGTGGGCAAACATTCAGTACTTC CASSLVGWANIQYF
TRBJ1-6 . . TRBV7-2 TGTGCCAGCAGCCCTGACATCTCCAATTCACCCCTCCACTTT CASSPDISNSPLHF
TRBJ1-1 . . TRBV20-1 TGCACCGGGAACCGTCCCGGGGGCACTGAAGCTTTCTTT CTGNRPGGTEAFF
TRBJ1-4 . . TRBV6-6 TGTGCCAGCAGCGACAGGGAAAAACTGTTTTTT CASSDREKLFF
TRBJ1-4 . . TRBV11-2 TGTGCCAGCAGCTCTTGGGACGGGGGGGATGAAAAACTGTTTTTT CASSSWDGGDEKLFF
TRBJ2-7 . few TRBV5-5 TGTGCCAGCAGCTTGGGGGCAGGGGTCTCCTACGAGCAGTACTTC CASSLGAGVSYEQYF
TRBJ2-2 TRBD1 . TRBV18 TGTGCCAGCTCACCACCGGGGACAGGGACCTTCACCGGGGAGCTGTTTTTT CASSPPGTGTFTGELFF
TRBJ2-1 . . TRBV29-1 TGCAGCGCTGCGCGCCGACAGGAAAGGGATGAGCAGTTCTTC CSAARRQERDEQFF
TRBJ2-7 . few TRBV6-2/TRBV6-3 TGTGCCAGCACAGAATCGGGCATTTCCTACGAGCAGTACTTC CASTESGISYEQYF
TRBJ2-7 . . TRBV7-9 TGTGCCAGCAGCTTAGGGGCGACAAATGAGCAGTACTTC CASSLGATNEQYF
TRBJ2-5 . . TRBV5-1 TGCGCCAGCAGCGCGAGAGGGGAGACCCAGTACTTC CASSARGETQYF
TRBJ1-1 . . TRBV18 TGTGCCAGCTCACCAACTCTTTCAGGGCTGAACACTGAAGCTTTCTTT CASSPTLSGLNTEAFF
TRBJ2-5 . . TRBV12-3/TRBV12-4 TGTGCCAGCAGTAAAAATGGGGACCAGTACTTC CASSKNGDQYF